This T cell receptor (beta chain) appears in the sequencing data of a study of CD8 T cells in Susac syndrome. Germline V lookup: CDR1 MNHEY, CDR2 SMNVEV (reference sequence). The CDR3 is made up of 15 amino acids. V dropped 6 bases and J dropped 2; count of bases not matched to a gene: 7. In its sample, this clonotype was seen a few times. Controls were age- and sex-matched healthy donors. Bulk CD8+ and CD4+ cells came from magnetic negative isolation; CD8+ TEMRA by FACS. RNA totalling roughly 0.45 to 1 ug underwent reverse transcription with random hexamers. Multiplex immunoSEQ PCR targeted 54 Vbeta and 13 Jbeta TCR beta segments. MiXCR was run by TCRdb on the immunoSEQ multiplex PCR reads, yielding one entry per CDR3 protein. This table has 40,000 to 55,000 distinct CDR3 sequences, nearly 95% appearing once.

This TCR came from a human donor in good health. The sample taken for sequencing was CD8+ T cells from PBMCs. This sequence joins TRBV27 and TRBJ2-7; TRBD2 aligns across 10 bases. The CDR3 DNA reads as TGTGCCAGCAGCCCGGGACTAGCGAGTACCTACGAGCAGTACTTC. Translating gives CASSPGLASTYEQYF.